This T cell receptor beta chain was documented in a study of blood T cell repertoires in COVID-19. V lost 3 bases and J lost 0; bases outside the gene matches: 5. This CDR3 comprises 16 residues. CDR1 is MGHRA, CDR2 YSYEKL, per germline. Authors' data handling: For nucleated cells, counts were estimated from reference gene primer amplification. Using immunoSEQ multiplex PCR, the repertoire was profiled, and TCRdb retains in-frame clones only, with some absent. Clonal size and the V and J genes are those of that table, whereas D and trimming came from the DNA. The data hold fewer than 45,000 clones, with 88% observed a single time.

This chain connects TRBV4-1 to TRBJ1-3; 7 bases are a match to TRBD1. The specimen was peripheral blood. This clonotype originated in a human donor in a cohort sampled during active COVID-19. CDR3 loop: CASSQDRTRSGNTIYF. The CDR3 region has the DNA TGCGCCAGCAGCCAGGACAGGACCCGCTCTGGAAACACCATATATTTT.